This T cell receptor (beta chain) was identified during a study of blood T cell dynamics during melanoma immunotherapy. Described time point: pre-treatment baseline. The CDR3 is 15 amino acids. Germline V gene lookup returns CDR1 SGDLS and CDR2 YYNGEE. V dropped 4 bases and J dropped 3; count of bases not matched to a gene: 6. This table comes from immunoSEQ multiplex PCR, and its TCRdb copy is limited to in-frame clones, with some not included. Of more than 9,000 clones listed, about 86% are singletons. The origin of this receptor is a human donor with melanoma. The V call is TRBV9, the J call TRBJ2-7; 11 nucleotides line up with TRBD1. Sequenced material: blood, taken from a patient treated with checkpoint blockade. Written as DNA, the CDR3 is TGTGCCAGCAGCCCCGGGACAGGGGGGATCTACGAGCAGTACTTC. Protein product: CASSPGTGGIYEQYF.